Each of the 13 T cell receptor beta chains below was sequenced from the same sample in a study of shared clonotypes between healthy human individuals. Method: immunoSEQ multiplex PCR; TCRdb's copy keeps in-frame clones and lacks some. The sample has under 1,100,000 clones, more than 65% seen once; the top ten hold roughly 1.5%. Sequencing used memory CD4+ T cells sorted from blood. The subset denotes: CD45RA-negative fraction. All receptors derive from a man between 18 and 29 years old in good health.

The gene calls are TRBV6-5 and TRBJ1-2; 7 bases fit TRBD1. From germline, CDR1 is MNHEY and CDR2 SVGAGI. The ends lost 6 bases at V and 6 bases at J; junction bases unmatched: 10. This CDR3 is 14 amino acids long. The CDR3 DNA reads TGTGCCAGCAGCCAGGGACAGCCAACGGATGGCTACACCTTC. It is translated as CASSQGQPTDGYTF.

This clone was counted once. The chain has TRBV14 and TRBJ1-4; 9 bases fit TRBD1. The CDR3 spans 17 residues. CDR1 and CDR2 from the germline V gene are SGHDN and FVKESK. The trim removed 2 bases at V and 6 bases at J, leaving 10 bases unmatched. The CDR3 sequence is CASSQPTWDREDEKLFF. In DNA form, the CDR3 reads TGTGCCAGCAGCCAACCCACGTGGGACAGGGAGGATGAAAAACTGTTTTTT.

The CDR3 DNA follows: TGTGCCAGCGCCCAGGGAAGCGGGGGGAGTTACGAGCAGTACTTC. It encodes CASAQGSGGSYEQYF. The chain recombines TRBV4-2 with TRBJ2-7; 9 positions agree with TRBD2. The germline CDR1 and CDR2 sequences are LGHNA and YNFKEQ. Losses at the gene ends were 8 bases for V and 4 bases for J; bases not matched to a gene: 12. The CDR3 extends over 15 amino acids.

V is TRBV19 and J is TRBJ2-3; 10 nucleotides align to TRBD1. CDR1 and CDR2 (germline): LNHDA, SQIVND (reference sequence). Losses at the gene ends were 6 bases for V and 1 base for J; bases not matched to a gene: 4. The CDR3 contains 15 residues. DNA for the CDR3: TGTGCCAGTAGATTAGGACAGGGGGGCACAGATACGCAGTATTTT. Amino acids: CASRLGQGGTDTQYF.

The table lists this clone with a count of one. Sequence at one end of the junction differs from germline and may be a read error. The gene calls are TRBV5-6 and TRBJ1-2; TRBD1 matches 11 bases. The CDR3 runs 15 residues. Germline values: CDR1 SGHDT, CDR2 YYEEEE. CDR3: CASSLPGQGGYGYIF. DNA for the CDR3: TGTGCCAGCAGCTTACCGGGACAGGGGGGCTATGGCTACATCTTC.

V gene TRBV4-1 combines with J gene TRBJ1-5; D perhaps matches TRBD1 (5 bases). Trimming took off 4 bases at V and 7 bases at J, with 23 bases between the two ends. The CDR3 has 17 amino acids. Germline CDR1 reads MGHRA; CDR2 reads YSYEKL. CDR3 bases: TGCGCCAGCAGCCGAGACGGGACCGCCGTTCGGGTCCAGCCCCAGCATTTT. Amino acid sequence: CASSRDGTAVRVQPQHF.

This clone was counted between two and nine times. This chain uses TRBV5-4 with TRBJ1-6, with D uncertain. From germline, CDR1 is SGHNT and CDR2 YYREEE (reference sequence). This CDR3 has 15 residues. Trimming stripped 0 bases from V and 7 bases from J, with 11 bases between. The CDR3 coding sequence is TGTGCCAGCAGCTTGGAGGGTGTTGGGAATTCACCCCTCCACTTT. Protein sequence: CASSLEGVGNSPLHF.

This chain uses TRBV5-4 with TRBJ2-7, with 9 positions matching TRBD2. V was clipped by 0 bases and J by 3 bases; unmatched bases: 4. The CDR3 extends over 15 amino acids. The V gene's germline CDR1 is SGHNT and CDR2 YYREEE (reference sequence). The CDR3 region is CASSLGRGGLYEQYF. The CDR3, as DNA: TGTGCCAGCAGCTTGGGGCGGGGGGGCCTCTACGAGCAGTACTTC.

V is TRBV27 and J is TRBJ1-2; unclear D gene. Per germline, CDR1 MNHEY and CDR2 SMNVEV (reference sequence). The length of the CDR3 is 14 residues. Trimming stripped 6 bases from V and 1 base from J, with 12 bases between. The CDR3 region has the DNA TGTGCCAGCAGGCTCTCGCGGGTTAACTATGGCTACACCTTC. It is translated as CASRLSRVNYGYTF.

This sequence joins TRBV2 and TRBJ2-3, with D tentatively TRBD1 (5 bases). This CDR3 contains 15 residues. CDR1 and CDR2 from the germline V gene are SNHLY and FYNNEI. The V end lost 0 bases, the J end lost 2 bases, and 9 bases lay between the germline ends. The CDR3 region is CASSEARTTTDTQYF. CDR3 bases: TGTGCCAGCAGTGAAGCGCGGACAACCACAGATACGCAGTATTTT.

This chain links TRBV7-2 with TRBJ2-5; a weak D match, TRBD2 (6 bases). The CDR3 totals 16 residues. The V end lost 1 base, the J end lost 0 bases, and 12 bases lay between the germline ends. Germline-derived CDR1 and CDR2 are SGHTA and FQGNSA. CDR3 DNA sequence: TGTGCCAGCAGCTTAGTAAAAGGACTATACCAAGAGACCCAGTACTTC. This translates into CASSLVKGLYQETQYF.

Comments on this clone: The identical CDR3 is also encoded by other nucleotide sequences in the sample. V and J are TRBV6-1 and TRBJ1-2; 7 bases align to TRBD1. CDR1 and CDR2 from the germline V gene are MNHNS and SASEGT. The ends lost 6 bases at V and 5 bases at J; junction bases unmatched: 6. CDR3 length: 13 amino acids. The CDR3 reads CASRTGTDYGYTF. The CDR3 coding sequence is TGTGCCAGCAGAACTGGGACAGATTATGGCTACACCTTC.

The rearrangement uses TRBV5-4 and TRBJ2-1; D possibly uses TRBD1 or TRBD2 (5 bases each). This CDR3 comprises 16 residues. Trimming cost V 1 base and J 0 bases, with 11 bases left between them. The germline CDR1 and CDR2 sequences are SGHNT and YYREEE (reference sequence). The CDR3 DNA is TGTGCCAGCAGCTTGCCTGGGACCGTCTCCTACAATGAGCAGTTCTTC. Its translation is CASSLPGTVSYNEQFF.